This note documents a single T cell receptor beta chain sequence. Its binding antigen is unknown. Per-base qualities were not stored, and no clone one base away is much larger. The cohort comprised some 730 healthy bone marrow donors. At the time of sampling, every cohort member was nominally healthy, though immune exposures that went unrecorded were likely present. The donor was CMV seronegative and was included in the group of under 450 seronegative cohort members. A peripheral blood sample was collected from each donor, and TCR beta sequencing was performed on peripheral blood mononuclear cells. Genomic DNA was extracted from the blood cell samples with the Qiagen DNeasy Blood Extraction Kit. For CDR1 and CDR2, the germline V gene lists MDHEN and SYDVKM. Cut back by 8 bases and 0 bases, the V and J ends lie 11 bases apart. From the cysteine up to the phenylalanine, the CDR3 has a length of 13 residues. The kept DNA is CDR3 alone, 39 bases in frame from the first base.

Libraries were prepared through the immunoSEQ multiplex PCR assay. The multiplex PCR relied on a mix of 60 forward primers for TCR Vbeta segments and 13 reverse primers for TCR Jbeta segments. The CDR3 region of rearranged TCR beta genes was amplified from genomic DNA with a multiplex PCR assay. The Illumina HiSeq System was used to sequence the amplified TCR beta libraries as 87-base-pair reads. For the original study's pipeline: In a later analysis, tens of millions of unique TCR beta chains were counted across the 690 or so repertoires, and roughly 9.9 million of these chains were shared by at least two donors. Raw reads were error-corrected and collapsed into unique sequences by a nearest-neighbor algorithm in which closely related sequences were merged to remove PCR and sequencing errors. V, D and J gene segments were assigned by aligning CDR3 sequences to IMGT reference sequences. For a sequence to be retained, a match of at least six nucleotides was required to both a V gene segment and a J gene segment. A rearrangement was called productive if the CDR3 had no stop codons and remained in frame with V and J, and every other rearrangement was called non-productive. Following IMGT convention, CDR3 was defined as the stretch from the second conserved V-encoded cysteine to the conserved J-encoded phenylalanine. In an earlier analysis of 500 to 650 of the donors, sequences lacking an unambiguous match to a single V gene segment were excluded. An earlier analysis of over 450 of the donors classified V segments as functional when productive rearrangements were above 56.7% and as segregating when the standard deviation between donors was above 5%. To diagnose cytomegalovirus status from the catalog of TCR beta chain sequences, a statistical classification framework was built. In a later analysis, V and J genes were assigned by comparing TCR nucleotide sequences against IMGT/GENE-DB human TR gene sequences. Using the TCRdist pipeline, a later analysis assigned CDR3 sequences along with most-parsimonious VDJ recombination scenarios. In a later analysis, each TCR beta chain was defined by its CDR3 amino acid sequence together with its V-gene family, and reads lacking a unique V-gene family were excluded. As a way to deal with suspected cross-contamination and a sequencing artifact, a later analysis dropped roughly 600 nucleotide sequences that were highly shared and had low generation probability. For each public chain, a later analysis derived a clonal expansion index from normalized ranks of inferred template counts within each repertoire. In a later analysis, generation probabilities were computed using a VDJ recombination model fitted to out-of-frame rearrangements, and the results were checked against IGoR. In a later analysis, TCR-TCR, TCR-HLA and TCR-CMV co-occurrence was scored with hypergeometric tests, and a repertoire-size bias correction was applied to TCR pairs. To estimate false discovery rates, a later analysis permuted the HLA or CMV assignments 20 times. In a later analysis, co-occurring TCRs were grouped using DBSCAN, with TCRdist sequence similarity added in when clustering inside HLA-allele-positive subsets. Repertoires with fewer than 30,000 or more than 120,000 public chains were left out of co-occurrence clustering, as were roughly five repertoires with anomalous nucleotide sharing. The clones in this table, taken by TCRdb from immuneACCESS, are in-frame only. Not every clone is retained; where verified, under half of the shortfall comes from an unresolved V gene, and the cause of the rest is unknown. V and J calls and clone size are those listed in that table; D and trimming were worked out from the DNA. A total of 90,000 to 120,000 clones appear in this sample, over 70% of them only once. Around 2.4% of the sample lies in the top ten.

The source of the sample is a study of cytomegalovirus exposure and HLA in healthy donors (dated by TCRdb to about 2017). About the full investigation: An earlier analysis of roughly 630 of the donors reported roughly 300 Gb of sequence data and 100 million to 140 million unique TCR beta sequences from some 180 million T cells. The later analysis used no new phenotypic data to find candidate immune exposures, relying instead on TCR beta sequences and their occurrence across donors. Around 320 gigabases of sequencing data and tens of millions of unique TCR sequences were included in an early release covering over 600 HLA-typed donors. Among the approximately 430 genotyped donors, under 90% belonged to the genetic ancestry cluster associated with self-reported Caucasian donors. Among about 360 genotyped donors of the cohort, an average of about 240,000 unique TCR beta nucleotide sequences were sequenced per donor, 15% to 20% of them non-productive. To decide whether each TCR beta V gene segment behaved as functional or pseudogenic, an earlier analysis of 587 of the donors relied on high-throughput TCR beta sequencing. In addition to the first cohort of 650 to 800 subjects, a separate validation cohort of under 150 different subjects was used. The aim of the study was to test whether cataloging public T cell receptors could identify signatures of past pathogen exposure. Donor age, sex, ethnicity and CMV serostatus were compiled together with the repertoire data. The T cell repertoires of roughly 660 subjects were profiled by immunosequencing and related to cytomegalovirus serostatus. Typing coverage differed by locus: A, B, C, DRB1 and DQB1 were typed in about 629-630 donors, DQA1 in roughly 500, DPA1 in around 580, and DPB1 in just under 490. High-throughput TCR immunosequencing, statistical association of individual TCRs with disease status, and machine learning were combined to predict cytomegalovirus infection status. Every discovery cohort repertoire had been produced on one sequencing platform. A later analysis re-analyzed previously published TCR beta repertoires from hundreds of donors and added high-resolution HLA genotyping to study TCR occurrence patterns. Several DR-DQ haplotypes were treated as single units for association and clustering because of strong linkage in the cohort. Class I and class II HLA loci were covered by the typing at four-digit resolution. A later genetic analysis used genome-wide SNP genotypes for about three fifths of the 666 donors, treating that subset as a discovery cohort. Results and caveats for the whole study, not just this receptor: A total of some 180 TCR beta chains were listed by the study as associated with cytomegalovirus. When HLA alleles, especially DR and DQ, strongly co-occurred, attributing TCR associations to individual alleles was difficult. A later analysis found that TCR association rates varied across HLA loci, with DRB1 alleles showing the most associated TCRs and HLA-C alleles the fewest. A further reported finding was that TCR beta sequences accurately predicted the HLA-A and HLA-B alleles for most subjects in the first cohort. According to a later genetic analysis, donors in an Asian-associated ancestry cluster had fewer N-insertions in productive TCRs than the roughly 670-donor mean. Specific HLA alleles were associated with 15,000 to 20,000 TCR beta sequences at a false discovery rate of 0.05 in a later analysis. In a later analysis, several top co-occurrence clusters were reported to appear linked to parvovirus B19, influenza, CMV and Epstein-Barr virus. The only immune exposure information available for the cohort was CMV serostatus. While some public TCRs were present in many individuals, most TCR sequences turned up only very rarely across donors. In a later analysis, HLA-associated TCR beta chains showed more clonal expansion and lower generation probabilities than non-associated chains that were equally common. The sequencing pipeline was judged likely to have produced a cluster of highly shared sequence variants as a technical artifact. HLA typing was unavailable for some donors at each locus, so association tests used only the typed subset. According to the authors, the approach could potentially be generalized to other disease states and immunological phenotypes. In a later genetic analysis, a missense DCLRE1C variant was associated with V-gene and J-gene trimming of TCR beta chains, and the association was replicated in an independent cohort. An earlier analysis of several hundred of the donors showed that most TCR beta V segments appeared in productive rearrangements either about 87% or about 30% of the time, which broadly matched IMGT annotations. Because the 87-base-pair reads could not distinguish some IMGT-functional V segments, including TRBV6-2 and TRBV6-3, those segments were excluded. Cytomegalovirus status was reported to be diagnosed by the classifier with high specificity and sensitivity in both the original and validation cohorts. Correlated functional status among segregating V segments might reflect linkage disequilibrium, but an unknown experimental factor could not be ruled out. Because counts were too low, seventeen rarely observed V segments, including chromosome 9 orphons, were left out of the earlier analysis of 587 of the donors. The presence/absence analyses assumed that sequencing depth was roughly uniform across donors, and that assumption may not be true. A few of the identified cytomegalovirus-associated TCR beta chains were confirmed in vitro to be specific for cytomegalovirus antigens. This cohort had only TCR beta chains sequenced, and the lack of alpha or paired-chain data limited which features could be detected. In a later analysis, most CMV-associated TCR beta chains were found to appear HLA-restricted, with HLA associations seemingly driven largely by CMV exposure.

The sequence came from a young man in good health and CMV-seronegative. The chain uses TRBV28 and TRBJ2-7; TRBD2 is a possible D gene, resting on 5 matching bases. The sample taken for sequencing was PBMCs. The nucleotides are TGTGCCAGCGGACTCCCGAACTCCTACGAGCAGTACTTC. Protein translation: CASGLPNSYEQYF.